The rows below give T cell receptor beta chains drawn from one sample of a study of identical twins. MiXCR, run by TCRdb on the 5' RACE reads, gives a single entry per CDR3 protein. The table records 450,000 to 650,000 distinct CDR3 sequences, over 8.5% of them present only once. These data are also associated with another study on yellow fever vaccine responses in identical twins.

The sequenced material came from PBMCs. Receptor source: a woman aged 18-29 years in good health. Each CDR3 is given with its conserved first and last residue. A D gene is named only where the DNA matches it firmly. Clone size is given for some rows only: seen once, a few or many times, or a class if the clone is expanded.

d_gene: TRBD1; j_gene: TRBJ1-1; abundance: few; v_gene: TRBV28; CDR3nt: TGTGCCAGCAGTGTACGACAGGGGGTAATCGACACTGAAGCTTTCTTT; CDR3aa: CASSVRQGVIDTEAFF
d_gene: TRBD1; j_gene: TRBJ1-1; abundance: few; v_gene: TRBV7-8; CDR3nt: TGTGCCAGCAGCCGGAGTCCCGGGACAGTTATGAACACTGAAGCTTTCTTT; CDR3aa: CASSRSPGTVMNTEAFF
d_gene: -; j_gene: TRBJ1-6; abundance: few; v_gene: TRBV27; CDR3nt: TGTGCCAGCAGTCCTAGGGGGTTTCCGTATAATTCACCCCTCCACTTT; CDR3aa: CASSPRGFPYNSPLHF
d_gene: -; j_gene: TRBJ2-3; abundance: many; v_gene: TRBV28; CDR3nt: TGTGCCAGCAGTTCCCTTAACACAGATACGCAGTATTTT; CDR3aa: CASSSLNTDTQYF
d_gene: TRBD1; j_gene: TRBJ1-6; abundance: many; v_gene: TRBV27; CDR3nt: TGTGCCAGCAGTTTGCGGGGACAGTATAATTCACCCCTCCACTTT; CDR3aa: CASSLRGQYNSPLHF
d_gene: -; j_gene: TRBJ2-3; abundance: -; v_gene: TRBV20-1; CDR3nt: TGCAGTGCTGCGGCATCTCCTAGCACAGATACGCAGTATTTT; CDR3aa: CSAAASPSTDTQYF
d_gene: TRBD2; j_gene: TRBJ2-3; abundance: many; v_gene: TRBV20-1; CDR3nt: TGCAGTGCTAGAGGACTAGCGGGGGCTAGCACAGATACGCAGTATTTT; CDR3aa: CSARGLAGASTDTQYF
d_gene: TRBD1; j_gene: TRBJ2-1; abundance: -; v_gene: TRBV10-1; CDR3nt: TGCGCCAGCAGTGAGTCCGGGACAGGGGCTGTGGGCAATGAGCAGTTCTTC; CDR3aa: CASSESGTGAVGNEQFF
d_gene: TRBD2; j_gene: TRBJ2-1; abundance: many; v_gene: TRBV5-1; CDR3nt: TGCGCCAGCAGGTTACTAGCGGGGGCCTACAATGAGCAGTTCTTC; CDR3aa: CASRLLAGAYNEQFF
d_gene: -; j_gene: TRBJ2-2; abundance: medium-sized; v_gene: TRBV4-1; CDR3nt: TGCGCCAGCAGCCAAGATAGACAGATCACCGGGGAGCTGTTTTTT; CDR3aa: CASSQDRQITGELFF
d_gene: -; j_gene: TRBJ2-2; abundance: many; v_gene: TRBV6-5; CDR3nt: TGTGCCAGCAGTTACGCCAAGACAGGAAACACCGGGGAGCTGTTTTTT; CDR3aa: CASSYAKTGNTGELFF
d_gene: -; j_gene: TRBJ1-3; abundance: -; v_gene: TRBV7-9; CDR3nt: TGTGCCAGCAGCTTAGAAACAGGCGGGCCTGGAAACACCATATATTTT; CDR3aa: CASSLETGGPGNTIYF
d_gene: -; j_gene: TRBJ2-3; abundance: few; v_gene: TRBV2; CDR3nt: TGTGCCTCCCGTGGGCTTAGCACAGATACGCAGTATTTT; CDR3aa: CASRGLSTDTQYF
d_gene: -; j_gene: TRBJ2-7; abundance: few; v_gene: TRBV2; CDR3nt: TGTGCCAGCATTCTTCCCTCAGAGGACTACGAGCAGTACTTC; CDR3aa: CASILPSEDYEQYF
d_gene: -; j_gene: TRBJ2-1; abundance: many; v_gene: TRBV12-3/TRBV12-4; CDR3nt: TGTGCCAGCAGTTTCTTCCCGGTGTTGTTGATCTTC; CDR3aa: CASSFFPVLLIF
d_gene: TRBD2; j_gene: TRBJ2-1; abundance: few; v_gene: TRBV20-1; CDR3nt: TGCAGTGCCAGACTAGCGGGGGCCGTCAACAATGAGCAGTTCTTC; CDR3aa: CSARLAGAVNNEQFF
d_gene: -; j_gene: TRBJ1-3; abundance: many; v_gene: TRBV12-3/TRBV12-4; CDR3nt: TGTGCCAGCAGTTCCGGGAAAGGAAACACCATATATTTT; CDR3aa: CASSSGKGNTIYF
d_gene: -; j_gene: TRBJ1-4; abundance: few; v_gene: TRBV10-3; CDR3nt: TGTGCCATCACTGGGGACCTGAATGAAAAACTGTTTTTT; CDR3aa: CAITGDLNEKLFF
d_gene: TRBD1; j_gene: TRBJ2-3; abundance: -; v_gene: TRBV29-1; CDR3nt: TGCAGCGTTACGGGTGGGGACAGGTCCGCAGATACGCAGTATTTT; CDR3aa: CSVTGGDRSADTQYF
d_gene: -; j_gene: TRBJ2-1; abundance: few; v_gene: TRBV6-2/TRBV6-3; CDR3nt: TGTGCCAGCAGTTATGCCACGTTCAATGAGCAGTTCTTC; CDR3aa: CASSYATFNEQFF
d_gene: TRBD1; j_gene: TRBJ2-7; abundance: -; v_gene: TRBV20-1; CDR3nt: TGCAGTGCTAGAGTCCAATTTACTGGGACAGCCTACGAGCAGTACTTC; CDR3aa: CSARVQFTGTAYEQYF
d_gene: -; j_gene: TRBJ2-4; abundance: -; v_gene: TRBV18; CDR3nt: TGTGCCAGCTCACCGAATGGGCCGGGCAAGAAGGAGAACATTCAGTACTTC; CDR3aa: CASSPNGPGKKENIQYF
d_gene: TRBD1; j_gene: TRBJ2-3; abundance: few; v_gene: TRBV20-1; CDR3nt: TGCAGTGCTGGACGGGGACAGGGGGACAATACGCAGTATTTT; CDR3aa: CSAGRGQGDNTQYF
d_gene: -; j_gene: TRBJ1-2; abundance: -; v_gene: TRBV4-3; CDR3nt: TGCGCCAGCAGCCAAGAGGACGGGGGCGTGGACTATGGCTACACCTTC; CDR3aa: CASSQEDGGVDYGYTF
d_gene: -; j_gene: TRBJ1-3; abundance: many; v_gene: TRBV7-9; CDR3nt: TGTGCCAGCAGCTTCATGGGCTCTGGAAACACCATATATTTT; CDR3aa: CASSFMGSGNTIYF
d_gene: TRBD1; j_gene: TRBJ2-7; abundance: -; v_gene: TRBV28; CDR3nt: TGTGCCAGCAGGGGACAGGCCAGCTCCTACGAGCAGTACTTC; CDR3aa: CASRGQASSYEQYF
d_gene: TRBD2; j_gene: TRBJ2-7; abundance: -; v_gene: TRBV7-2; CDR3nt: TGTGCCAGCAGCTTAGGAGGGACTAGCGGCGAGCAGTACTTC; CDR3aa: CASSLGGTSGEQYF
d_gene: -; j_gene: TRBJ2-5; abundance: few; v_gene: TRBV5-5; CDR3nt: TGTGCCAGCAGCTTGCGAAATACGGAGACCCAGTACTTC; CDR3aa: CASSLRNTETQYF
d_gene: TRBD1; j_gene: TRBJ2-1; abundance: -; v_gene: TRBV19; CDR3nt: TGTGCCAGTAGTATGGACAGGGGGAATGAGCAGTTCTTC; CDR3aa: CASSMDRGNEQFF
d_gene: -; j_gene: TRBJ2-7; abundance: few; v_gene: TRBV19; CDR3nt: TGTGCCAGTAGTACTCCCCGGGACTCTCCCGACTACGAGCAGTACTTC; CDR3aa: CASSTPRDSPDYEQYF
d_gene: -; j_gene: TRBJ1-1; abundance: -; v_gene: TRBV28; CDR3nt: TGTGCCAGCAGTTTCGTGGTAGAGAACACTGAAGCTTTCTTT; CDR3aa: CASSFVVENTEAFF
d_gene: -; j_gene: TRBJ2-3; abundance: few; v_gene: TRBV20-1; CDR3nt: TGCAGTGCTAGCCCGCTGCCGGGACACACCAGCACAGATACGCAGTATTTT; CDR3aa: CSASPLPGHTSTDTQYF
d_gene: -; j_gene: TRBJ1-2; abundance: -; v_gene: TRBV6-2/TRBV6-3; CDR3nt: TGTGCCAGCAGAAGAGGGGCTGGCTACACCTTC; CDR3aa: CASRRGAGYTF
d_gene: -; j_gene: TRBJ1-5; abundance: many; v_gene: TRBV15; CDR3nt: TGTGCCACCAGCAGAGATCCGTCCCGAACGGTGGGCAATCAGCCCCAGCATTTT; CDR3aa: CATSRDPSRTVGNQPQHF
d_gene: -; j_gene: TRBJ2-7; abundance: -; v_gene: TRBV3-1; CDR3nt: TGTGCCAGCAGCCAAGTGGGCTGGGTCGAGCAGTACTTC; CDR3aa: CASSQVGWVEQYF
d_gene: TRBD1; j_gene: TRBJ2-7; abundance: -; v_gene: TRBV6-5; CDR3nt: TGTGCCAGCAGTTATGAACAGGGGTCCAACGAGCAGTACTTC; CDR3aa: CASSYEQGSNEQYF
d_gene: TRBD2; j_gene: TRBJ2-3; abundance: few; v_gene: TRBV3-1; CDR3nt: TGTGCCAGCAGCGCTCCGGGCGGGAGATTCCCAGATACGCAGTATTTT; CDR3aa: CASSAPGGRFPDTQYF
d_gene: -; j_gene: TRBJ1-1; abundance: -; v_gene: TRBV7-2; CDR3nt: TGTGCCAGCAGCTCCCGGACAGCGAACACTGAAGCTTTCTTT; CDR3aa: CASSSRTANTEAFF
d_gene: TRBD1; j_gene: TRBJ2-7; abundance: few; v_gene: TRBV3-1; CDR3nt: TGTGCCAGCAGCCAAGCTCGGGGCCTCTCGGGACAGGGGACTTACGAGCAGTACTTC; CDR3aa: CASSQARGLSGQGTYEQYF
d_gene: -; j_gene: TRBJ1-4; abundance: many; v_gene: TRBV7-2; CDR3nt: TGTGCCAGCAGCTTTCAGACAGGAGGCAAACTGTTTTTT; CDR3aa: CASSFQTGGKLFF
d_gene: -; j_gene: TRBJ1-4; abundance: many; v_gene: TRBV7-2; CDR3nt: TGTGCCAGCAGCTTGCGATCAGGACAGATCGGTGAAAAACTGTTTTTT; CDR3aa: CASSLRSGQIGEKLFF
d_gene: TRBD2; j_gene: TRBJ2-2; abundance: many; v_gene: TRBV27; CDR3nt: TGTGCCAGCAGTGACCCCCTGGGTGCTAGCGGGGGCCCCTTAAACACCGGGGAGCTGTTTTTT; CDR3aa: CASSDPLGASGGPLNTGELFF
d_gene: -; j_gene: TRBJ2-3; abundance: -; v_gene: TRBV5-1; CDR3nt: TGCGCCAGCAGGGGACATACGATTAGTCAGGGGACAGATACGCAGTATTTT; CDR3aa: CASRGHTISQGTDTQYF
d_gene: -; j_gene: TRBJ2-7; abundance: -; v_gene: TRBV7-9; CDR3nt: TGTGCCAGCAGAATGGGCGGTTCCTACGAGCAGTACTTC; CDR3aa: CASRMGGSYEQYF
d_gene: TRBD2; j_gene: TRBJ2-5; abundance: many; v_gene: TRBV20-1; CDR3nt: TGCAGTGCTAACCTCGGGGGGGCGGAAGAGACCCAGTACTTC; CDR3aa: CSANLGGAEETQYF
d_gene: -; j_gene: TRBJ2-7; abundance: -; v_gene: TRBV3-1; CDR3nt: TGTGCCAGCAGCCAACGACCGGTAGGCGCGCGGGAGCAGTACTTC; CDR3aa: CASSQRPVGAREQYF
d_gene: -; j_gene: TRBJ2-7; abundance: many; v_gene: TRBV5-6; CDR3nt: TGTGCCAGCAGCAGTAGGGCCGGTGGTTGGGTATACGAGCAGTACTTC; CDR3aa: CASSSRAGGWVYEQYF
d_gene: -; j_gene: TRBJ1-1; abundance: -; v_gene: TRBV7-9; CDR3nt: TGTGCCAGCAGCAGGGCAGACAAAACGCACACTGAAGCTTTCTTT; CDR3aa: CASSRADKTHTEAFF
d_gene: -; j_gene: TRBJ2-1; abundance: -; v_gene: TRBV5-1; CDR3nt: TGCGCCAGCAGCTCGGGGGGACTAGGGGGCGATGAGCAGTTCTTC; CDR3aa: CASSSGGLGGDEQFF
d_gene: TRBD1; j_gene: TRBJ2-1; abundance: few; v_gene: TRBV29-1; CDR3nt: TGCAGCGTTTCCGGGACAGGGGCCCTGAATGAGCAGTTCTTC; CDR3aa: CSVSGTGALNEQFF
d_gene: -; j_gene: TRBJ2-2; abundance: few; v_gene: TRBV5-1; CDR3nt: TGCGCCAGCAGCTTCCTCTCAACAGGGAGCACCGGGGAGCTGTTTTTT; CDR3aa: CASSFLSTGSTGELFF
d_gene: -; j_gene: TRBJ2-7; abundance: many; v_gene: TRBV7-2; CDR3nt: TGTGCCAGCAGCAGAGACGGTTATTCCTACGAGCAGTACTTC; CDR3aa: CASSRDGYSYEQYF
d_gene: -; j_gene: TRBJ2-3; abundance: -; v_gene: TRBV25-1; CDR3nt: TGTGCCAGCACACCTTCATCCGATACGCAGTATTTT; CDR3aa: CASTPSSDTQYF
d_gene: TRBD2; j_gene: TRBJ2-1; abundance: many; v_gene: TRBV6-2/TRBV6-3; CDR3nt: TGTGCCAGCAATGGGGGACTAGCCCGAAATGAGCAGTTCTTC; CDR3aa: CASNGGLARNEQFF